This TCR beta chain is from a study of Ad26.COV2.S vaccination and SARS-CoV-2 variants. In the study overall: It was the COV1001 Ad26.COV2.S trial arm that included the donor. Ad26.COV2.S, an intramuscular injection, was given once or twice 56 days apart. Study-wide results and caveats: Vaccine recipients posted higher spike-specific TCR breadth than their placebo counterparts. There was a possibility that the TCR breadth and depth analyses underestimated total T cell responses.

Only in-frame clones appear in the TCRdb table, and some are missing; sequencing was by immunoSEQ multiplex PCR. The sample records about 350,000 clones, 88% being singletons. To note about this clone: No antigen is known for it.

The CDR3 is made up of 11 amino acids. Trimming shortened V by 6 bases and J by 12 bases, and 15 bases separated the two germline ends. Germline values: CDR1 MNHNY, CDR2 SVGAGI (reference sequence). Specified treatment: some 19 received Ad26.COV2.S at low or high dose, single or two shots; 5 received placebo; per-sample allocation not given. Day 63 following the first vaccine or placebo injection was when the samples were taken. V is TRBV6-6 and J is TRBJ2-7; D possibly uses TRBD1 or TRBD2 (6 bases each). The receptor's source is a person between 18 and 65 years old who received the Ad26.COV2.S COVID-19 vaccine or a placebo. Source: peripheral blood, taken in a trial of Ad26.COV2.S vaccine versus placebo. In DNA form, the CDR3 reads TGTGCCAGCAGCGACCGGGGGCTTGCGTACTTC. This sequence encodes CASSDRGLAYF.